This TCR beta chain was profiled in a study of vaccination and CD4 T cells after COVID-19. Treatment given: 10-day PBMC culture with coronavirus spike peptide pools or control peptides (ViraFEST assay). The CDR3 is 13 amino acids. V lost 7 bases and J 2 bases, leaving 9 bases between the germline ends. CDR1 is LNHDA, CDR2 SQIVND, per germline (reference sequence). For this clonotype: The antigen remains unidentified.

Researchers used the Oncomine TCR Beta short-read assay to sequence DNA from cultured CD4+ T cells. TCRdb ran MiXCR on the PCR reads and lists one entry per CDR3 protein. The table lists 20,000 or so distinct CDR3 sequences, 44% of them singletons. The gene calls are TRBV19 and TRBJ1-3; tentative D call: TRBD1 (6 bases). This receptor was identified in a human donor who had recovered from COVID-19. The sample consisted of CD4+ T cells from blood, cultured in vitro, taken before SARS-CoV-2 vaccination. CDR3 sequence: CASKDRPGNTIYF. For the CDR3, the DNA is TGTGCCAGTAAGGACAGACCTGGAAACACCATATATTTT.